The 25 T cell receptor beta chains below come from one sample, sequenced in a study of T cells in Graves' hyperthyroidism and ophthalmopathy. The source material, RNA transcripts, was used to amplify TCR beta CDR3 regions. The primer set for the first-round RT-PCR of the TCR CDR3 was HTBI. From the multiplex PCR reads, TCRdb called clonotypes with MiXCR, one entry per CDR3 protein. In the table there are over 450,000 distinct CDR3 sequences, more than 15% of which are singletons. What was sequenced was blood. These receptors were obtained from a woman under 30 with Graves' ophthalmopathy.

At least ten counts were recorded for this clonotype. The V call is TRBV20-1, the J call TRBJ2-3; 14 bases agree with TRBD2. CDR1 DFQATT and CDR2 SNEGSKA come from the germline V gene (reference sequence). The CDR3 has 16 amino acids. Losses at the gene ends were 0 bases for V and 9 bases for J; bases not matched to a gene: 8. In DNA form, the CDR3 reads TGCAGTGCTAGAGAGGCTTCGACTAGCGGGAGGGGAACGCAGTATTTT. Its translation is CSAREASTSGRGTQYF.

This clonotype was found many times. CDR3 in amino acids: CASSYSRESYEQYF. CDR3 coding DNA: TGTGCCAGCAGTTACTCGCGGGAGTCTTACGAGCAGTACTTC. This chain uses TRBV6-2 or TRBV6-3 with TRBJ2-7, with 7 bases that match TRBD2. V was pared by 0 bases and J by 4 bases, with 3 bases of the junction left unmatched. CDR1 is MNHEY and CDR2 is SVGEGT in the germline V gene. CDR3 length: 14 residues.

This clonotype appeared many times. The rearrangement links TRBV20-1 to TRBJ1-5; 7 bases align to TRBD1. V shed 2 bases, J shed 6 bases, and the junction held 10 bases outside the gene matches. CDR1 is DFQATT and CDR2 is SNEGSKA in the germline V gene (reference sequence). The CDR3 is made up of 15 amino acids. This CDR3 reads CSARTGTGDSQPQHF. CDR3 DNA: TGCAGTGCTAGAACCGGGACCGGGGACAGTCAGCCCCAGCATTTT.

This clonotype was picked up many times. The chain combines TRBV20-1 with TRBJ1-2; possibly TRBD1 for D (5 bases). The germline V gene encodes CDR1 DFQATT and CDR2 SNEGSKA (reference sequence). V was cut by 6 bases and J by 6 bases, with 14 bases left in between. This CDR3 has 12 amino acids. The CDR3 DNA is TGCAGTGCGATGGCCGGGACCGATGGCTACACCTTC. This sequence encodes CSAMAGTDGYTF.

This clonotype occurred a few times. The CDR3 carries no conserved terminal phenylalanine or tryptophan, so it likely arises from a read error. The chain combines TRBV5-6 with TRBJ2-3; 8 positions agree with TRBD2. Per the germline V gene, CDR1 is SGHDT and CDR2 is YYEEEE. This CDR3 region has 16 residues. The J segment lost 0 bases and the V segment lost 1 base, leaving 4 bases of the junction unmatched. DNA for the CDR3: TGTGCCAGCAGCTTGTGGCGGGGGGTGAGCACAGATACGCAGTATTCT. This encodes CASSLWRGVSTDTQYS.

This clonotype was detected many times. The chain carries TRBV27 and TRBJ1-4; D might be TRBD1 (6 bases). The ends were cut back, 4 bases at V and 4 bases at J, with 19 bases in the middle. CDR1 MNHEY and CDR2 SMNVEV come from the germline V gene (reference sequence). The CDR3 has 17 amino acids. The CDR3 region is CASSSSLDRLNNEKLFF. CDR3 DNA sequence: TGTGCCAGCAGTTCTTCTCTCGACAGGTTGAATAATGAAAAACTGTTTTTT.

The chain combines TRBV5-1 with TRBJ2-3; no reliable D call. The ends were cut back, 0 bases at V and 6 bases at J, with 8 bases in the middle. The CDR3 consists of 13 residues. Germline V gene sequence: CDR1 SGHRS, CDR2 YFSETQ. The CDR3 bases are TGCGCCAGCAGCTTGGACAGTTCGGATACGCAGTATTTT. This sequence encodes CASSLDSSDTQYF. The full variable domain, with the rest looked up from reference TRBV5-1 and TRBJ2-3, is KAGVTQTPRYLIKTRGQQVTLSCSPISGHRSVSWYQQTPGQGLQFLFEYFSETQRNKGNFPGRFSGRQFSNSRSEMNVSTLELGDSALYLCASSLDSSDTQYFGPGTRLTVL.

Many counts were recorded for this clonotype. This chain connects TRBV12-3 or TRBV12-4 to TRBJ2-7, with D hard to call. The CDR3 is 12 residues long. The V gene lost 5 bases and the J gene lost 2 bases, with 7 bases spanning the gap. The CDR3 sequence: CASSGSTYEQYF. The CDR3 nucleotides read TGTGCCAGCAGTGGCTCGACCTACGAGCAGTACTTC.

The chain uses TRBV7-9 and TRBJ2-1; unclear D gene. The germline V gene has CDR1 SEHNR and CDR2 FQNEAQ (reference sequence). CDR3 length equals 13 residues. V was pared by 1 base and J by 7 bases, with 8 bases between. The CDR3: CASSLGVLNEQFF. Written as DNA, the CDR3 is TGTGCCAGCAGCTTAGGGGTCCTGAATGAGCAGTTCTTC.

This clonotype was recorded a few times. The genes are TRBV6-1 and TRBJ1-2; D gene unclear. The CDR3 sequence is 14 residues long. V was cut by 5 bases and J by 9 bases, with 19 bases left in between. Germline CDR1 is MNHNS and CDR2 is SASEGT. As DNA, the CDR3 is TGTGCCAGCAGTCTAACCGGGTTCGATTATCGCTACACCTTC. This codes for CASSLTGFDYRYTF.

This clonotype appeared a few times. V is TRBV2 and J is TRBJ2-1; D is unresolved. The CDR3 spans 15 residues. Germline CDR1 reads SNHLY; CDR2 reads FYNNEI. With 1 base removed from V and 0 bases from J, the gap between germline ends came to 7 bases. The DNA of the CDR3 is TGTGCCAGCAGTGAAGGGCCACCCTCCTACAATGAGCAGTTCTTC. It translates to CASSEGPPSYNEQFF.

The gene calls are TRBV19 and TRBJ2-4; TRBD2 is a possible D gene (6 bases). The CDR3 has 16 amino acids. Trimming left V 4 bases short and J 1 base short, with 14 bases between. Per germline, CDR1 LNHDA and CDR2 SQIVND (reference sequence). CDR3 region: CASSNPSGDAKNIQYF. CDR3 bases: TGTGCCAGTAGTAACCCCTCGGGGGATGCCAAAAACATTCAGTACTTC.

This clonotype was found many times. J is TRBJ2-5 and V is TRBV7-2, with TRBD2 matching over 8 bases. The CDR3 runs to 17 residues. CDR1 is SGHTA and CDR2 is FQGNSA in the germline V gene. V trimming: 5 bases; J trimming: 5 bases; junction bases outside the gene matches: 16. The CDR3 protein is CASSGRLAGTLGETQYF. DNA for the CDR3: TGTGCCAGCAGCGGTAGGCTAGCGGGCACCCTCGGGGAGACCCAGTACTTC.

Comment on this clonotype: A much bigger clone sits one base away, suggesting this may be a read error. The chain has TRBV10-3 and TRBJ1-2; D gene unclear. Germline V gene sequence: CDR1 ENHRY, CDR2 SYGVKD. V lost 7 bases and J 4 bases, leaving 13 bases between the germline ends. The CDR3 is 13 amino acids. In nucleotides, the CDR3 is TGTGCCATCACCGCGACATTTAGCTATGGCTACACCTTC. Encoded protein: CAITATFSYGYTF.

This clonotype was counted ten times or more. The chain carries TRBV20-1 and TRBJ1-1; TRBD1 is a possible D gene (6 bases). Germline V gives CDR1 DFQATT, CDR2 SNEGSKA (reference sequence). V was trimmed by 4 bases and J by 3 bases, leaving 15 bases between them. This CDR3 contains 14 residues. For the CDR3, the DNA is TGCAGTGCTATTACGGGGGGCAGGCACACTGAAGCTTTCTTT. Protein sequence: CSAITGGRHTEAFF.

CDR3 DNA sequence: TGTGCCAGCAGCTTAGCCACTACCGGGACAGGGATCACAGATACGCAGTATTTT. This codes for CASSLATTGTGITDTQYF. The chain joins TRBV7-9 to TRBJ2-3, with 9 positions matching TRBD1. The CDR3 spans 18 residues. J was trimmed by 2 bases and V by 0 bases; bases with no gene match: 9. The germline CDR1 and CDR2 sequences are SEHNR and FQNEAQ (reference sequence). Full variable domain (rest looked up from reference TRBV7-9 and TRBJ2-3): DTGVSQNPRHKITKRGQNVTFRCDPISEHNRLYWYRQTLGQGPEFLTYFQNEAQLEKSRLLSDRFSAERPKGSFSTLEIQRTEQGDSAMYLCASSLATTGTGITDTQYFGPGTRLTVL.

This clonotype came up many times. This rearrangement joins TRBV30 to TRBJ1-2, with 7 bases lining up with TRBD1. This CDR3 is built from 15 residues. The junction had 9 bases not matched to a gene; V was cut back by 1 base and J by 4 bases. In germline, CDR1 is GTSNPN, CDR2 SVGIG (reference sequence). The CDR3 DNA is TGTGCCTGGAGTGCCCTTAGGGGGCCGGCCTATGGCTACACCTTC. Its translation: CAWSALRGPAYGYTF. The full variable domain, rest sourced from reference TRBV30 and TRBJ1-2, is SQTIHQWPATLVQPVGSPLSLECTVEGTSNPNLYWYRQAAGRGLQLLFYSVGIGQISSEVPQNLSASRPQDRQFILSSKKLLLSDSGFYLCAWSALRGPAYGYTFGSGTRLTVV.

This clonotype was seen many times. The chain has TRBV2 and TRBJ2-7, with D tentatively TRBD1 (5 bases). The CDR3 spans 13 residues. Trimming left V 6 bases short and J 3 bases short, with 12 bases between. The V gene's germline CDR1 is SNHLY and CDR2 FYNNEI. For the CDR3, the DNA is TGTGCCAGCAGACTGGACAATTTCTACGAGCAGTACTTC. Residues: CASRLDNFYEQYF.

This clonotype was seen at least ten times. The junction shows a germline mismatch at one end, possibly a read error. The chain is built from TRBV13 and TRBJ2-5; D possibly corresponds to TRBD1 (6 bases). The CDR3 loop spans 14 amino acids. The germline V gene encodes CDR1 PRHDT and CDR2 FYEKMQ (reference sequence). CDR3 region: CASSLGGSQETQYF. The CDR3 bases are TGTGCCAGCAGTTTAGGGGGTTCCCAAGAGACCCAGTACTTC. The full variable domain, its missing parts supplied by reference TRBV13 and TRBJ2-5, is AAGVIQSPRHLIKEKRETATLKCYPIPRHDTVYWYQQGPGQDPQFLISFYEKMQSDKGSIPDRFSAQQFSDYHSELNMSSLELGDSALYFCASSLGGSQETQYFGPGTRLLVL.

The chain carries TRBV6-5 and TRBJ1-2; unclear D gene. Trimming stripped 2 bases from V and 0 bases from J, with 7 bases between. Germline CDR1 reads MNHEY; CDR2 reads SVGAGI. The CDR3 sequence is 14 residues long. The CDR3 protein is CASSYVSANYGYTF. CDR3 sequence (DNA): TGTGCCAGCAGTTACGTATCAGCTAACTATGGCTACACCTTC.

Ten or more counts support this clonotype. CDR3 amino acids: CASSPRGGSTDTQYF. The CDR3 nucleotides are TGTGCCAGCAGTCCTCGCGGGGGGAGCACAGATACGCAGTATTTT. The V call is TRBV28, the J call TRBJ2-3; 8 bases fit TRBD2. CDR3 length: 15 amino acids. V shed 5 bases and J 0 bases; nucleotides not matched to a gene: 4. The germline gives CDR1 MDHEN, CDR2 SYDVKM.

This clonotype was counted ten times or more. The chain uses TRBV28 and TRBJ1-1; D is ambiguous. V was shortened by 7 bases and J by 0 bases, with 9 bases between the two germline ends. The CDR3 length is 13 residues. Germline V gene data show CDR1 as MDHEN and CDR2 as SYDVKM. CDR3 sequence: CASIWDLNTEAFF. In nucleotides, the CDR3 is TGTGCCAGCATCTGGGATTTGAACACTGAAGCTTTCTTT.

In its sample, this clonotype was seen many times. The chain couples TRBV10-3 to TRBJ1-2; D perhaps matches TRBD1 (6 bases). From germline, CDR1 is ENHRY and CDR2 SYGVKD. V lost 6 bases to trimming and J lost 6 bases, with 11 bases between them. The CDR3 has 12 amino acids. The CDR3 sequence is CAISQGHNGYTF. The CDR3 DNA is TGTGCCATCAGCCAGGGACACAATGGCTACACCTTC.

This clonotype has a handful of counts. The V call is TRBV28, the J call TRBJ2-1, with TRBD2 matching over 7 bases. The V gene's germline CDR1 is MDHEN and CDR2 SYDVKM. V shed 5 bases, J shed 3 bases, and the junction held 4 bases outside the gene matches. CDR3 length: 14 residues. Written as DNA, the CDR3 is TGTGCCAGCAGTAGGGAGGGCCTCTACAATGAGCAGTTCTTC. Translation gives CASSREGLYNEQFF.

This clonotype was counted between two and nine times. V gene TRBV3-1 combines with J gene TRBJ2-7, with D possibly being TRBD1 (6 bases). Germline values: CDR1 LGHDT, CDR2 YNNKEL (reference sequence). V lost 7 bases, J lost 2 bases, and 15 bases lay in between. The CDR3 is made up of 14 amino acids. CDR3 residues: CASTHDRPPYEQYF. In nucleotides, the CDR3 is TGTGCCAGCACCCATGACAGGCCCCCCTACGAGCAGTACTTC.